This passage covers 14 T cell receptor beta chains from one sample sequenced in a study of T cell changes during pregnancy in multiple sclerosis. The method was immunoSEQ multiplex PCR; TCRdb's version includes in-frame clones alone and lacks a portion of them. The table records about 100,000 clones, roughly 90% of them present only once. This sample comprised peripheral blood, obtained after pregnancy. These receptors were obtained from a female donor with multiple sclerosis, enrolled in a pregnancy study.

The chain combines TRBV4-3 with TRBJ2-2, with 10 bases aligning to TRBD1. This CDR3 region has 16 residues. Per germline, CDR1 LGHNA and CDR2 YSLEER. V was clipped by 4 bases and J by 6 bases; unmatched bases: 8. The CDR3 coding sequence is TGCGCCAGCAGCCCAGAGGACAGGGGGAAGGCCGGGGAGCTGTTTTTT. Translating gives CASSPEDRGKAGELFF.

The CDR3 protein is CAWVRGGSIEQFF. In nucleotides, the CDR3 is TGTGCCTGGGTGAGAGGGGGATCGATTGAGCAGTTCTTC. The chain uses TRBV30 and TRBJ2-1; D might be TRBD1 (6 bases). Germline CDR1 GTSNPN, CDR2 SVGIG (reference sequence). Trimming stripped 5 bases from V and 9 bases from J, with 17 bases between. The CDR3 is made up of 13 amino acids.

The V and J genes are TRBV10-3 and TRBJ1-2; 8 bases agree with TRBD1. This CDR3 has 15 amino acids. Germline V gene data show CDR1 as ENHRY and CDR2 as SYGVKD. The V gene end was trimmed by 11 bases and the J gene end by 2 bases; junction bases not matched to a gene: 13. CDR3 in DNA: TGTGCCTCGAAAATCCAGGGGGCGGGGAACTATGGCTACACCTTC. It encodes CASKIQGAGNYGYTF.

This chain uses TRBV4-3 with TRBJ2-7; 9 nucleotides line up with TRBD2. The CDR3 sequence is 15 residues long. Germline CDR1 is LGHNA and CDR2 is YSLEER. The trim removed 4 bases at V and 2 bases at J, leaving 6 bases unmatched. CDR3 region: CASSPVAGAPYEQYF. The CDR3 nucleotides are TGCGCCAGCAGCCCCGTAGCGGGGGCCCCCTACGAGCAGTACTTC.

V and J are TRBV5-6 and TRBJ1-1; D gene uncertain. Germline V gene lookup returns CDR1 SGHDT and CDR2 YYEEEE. The CDR3 loop spans 13 amino acids. Trimming removed 7 bases at V and 6 bases at J, with 16 bases between. The CDR3 loop reads CASHLRRTAEAFF. The CDR3 nucleotides are TGTGCCAGCCACCTCAGGAGGACCGCTGAAGCTTTCTTT.

This clone showed up just once. The chain uses TRBV9 and TRBJ2-1; tentative D call: TRBD2 (5 bases). V gave up 4 bases and J gave up 8 bases, with 16 bases separating them. This CDR3 has 14 amino acids. Germline V lookup: CDR1 SGDLS, CDR2 YYNGEE. The CDR3 nucleotides read TGTGCCAGCAGCCCCCGTACGGGGAGTGATGAGCAGTTCTTC. It translates to CASSPRTGSDEQFF.

V usage is TRBV5-4 and J usage is TRBJ2-1; 10 bases agree with TRBD2. V was pared by 1 base and J by 4 bases, with 5 bases of the junction left unmatched. The CDR3 is 16 amino acids. Germline CDR1 is SGHNT and CDR2 is YYREEE (reference sequence). The CDR3 loop is CASSLLWTSGYNEQFF. In DNA form, the CDR3 reads TGTGCCAGCAGCTTGCTCTGGACTAGCGGATACAATGAGCAGTTCTTC.

This clone was observed once. V usage is TRBV5-1 and J usage is TRBJ2-7, with 8 bases aligning to TRBD1. V lost 0 bases and J lost 6; bases outside the gene matches: 8. The CDR3 is made up of 15 amino acids. The germline CDR1 and CDR2 sequences are SGHRS and YFSETQ. The CDR3 coding sequence is TGCGCCAGCAGCTTGGTTCAGGGGGCCTCAAGCGAGCAGTACTTC. Its translation: CASSLVQGASSEQYF. Variable domain in full (rest from reference TRBV5-1 and TRBJ2-7): KAGVTQTPRYLIKTRGQQVTLSCSPISGHRSVSWYQQTPGQGLQFLFEYFSETQRNKGNFPGRFSGRQFSNSRSEMNVSTLELGDSALYLCASSLVQGASSEQYFGPGTRLTVT.

The chain carries TRBV10-3 and TRBJ2-2, with D tentatively TRBD2 (5 bases). CDR3 size: 13 residues. V lost 11 bases and J lost 2, with 12 bases in between. Per the germline V gene, CDR1 is ENHRY and CDR2 is SYGVKD. CDR3 nucleotide sequence: TGTGCCGTAGGCGGGTCAAACACCGGGGAGCTGTTTTTT. This gives the protein CAVGGSNTGELFF.

The rearrangement links TRBV30 to TRBJ1-5, with D perhaps TRBD1 (5 bases). The V gene lost 0 bases and the J gene lost 4 bases, with 16 bases spanning the gap. The CDR3 is made up of 16 amino acids. CDR1 GTSNPN and CDR2 SVGIG come from the germline V gene (reference sequence). This CDR3 is CAWSVPKGVVNQPQHF. The CDR3 nucleotides are TGTGCCTGGAGTGTACCTAAAGGGGTCGTTAATCAGCCCCAGCATTTT.

This rearrangement joins TRBV5-1 to TRBJ2-1; 11 bases map to TRBD2. The germline gives CDR1 SGHRS, CDR2 YFSETQ. The length of the CDR3 is 15 residues. The J segment lost 6 bases and the V segment lost 1 base, leaving 3 bases of the junction unmatched. CDR3 in amino acids: CASSLTSGGLNEQFF. Here the CDR3 DNA reads TGCGCCAGCAGCTTGACTAGCGGGGGACTCAATGAGCAGTTCTTC.

The chain is built from TRBV4-2 and TRBJ2-7; TRBD2 matches 8 bases. V lost 0 bases to trimming and J lost 5 bases; unmatched junction nucleotides: 3. Germline CDR1 LGHNA, CDR2 YNFKEQ. The CDR3 has 14 amino acids. Here the CDR3 reads CASSQDKAGDEQYF. The CDR3 bases are TGTGCCAGCAGCCAAGATAAAGCGGGGGACGAGCAGTACTTC.

This chain connects TRBV5-1 to TRBJ2-7; 9 bases are a match to TRBD1. Per germline, CDR1 SGHRS and CDR2 YFSETQ. The V segment lost 0 bases and the J segment 9 bases; nucleotides outside the gene matches: 4. The CDR3 totals 13 residues. CDR3 sequence (DNA): TGCGCCAGCAGCTTGGGGGACAGGGAAGGGCAGTACTTC. As protein: CASSLGDREGQYF.

The V gene is TRBV7-3, the J gene TRBJ1-1, with 8 bases that match TRBD1. CDR1 SGHTA and CDR2 FQGTGA come from the germline V gene. V lost 5 bases, J lost 3 bases, and 8 bases stayed unmatched. The CDR3 spans 15 residues. The DNA for the CDR3 is TGTGCCAGCAGCGCAACAGGGGGTTCGTACACTGAAGCTTTCTTT. Translating gives CASSATGGSYTEAFF. The variable domain in full, with the rest retrieved from reference TRBV7-3 and TRBJ1-1, is GAGVSQTPSNKVTEKGKYVELRCDPISGHTALYWYRQSLGQGPEFLIYFQGTGAADDSGLPNDRFFAVRPEGSVSTLKIQRTERGDSAVYLCASSATGGSYTEAFFGQGTRLTVV.